A selection of T cell receptor beta chains follows, all from one sample in a study of blood T cell repertoires in COVID-19. Using immunoSEQ multiplex PCR, the repertoire was profiled, and TCRdb retains in-frame clones only, with some absent. The top ten clones hold about 5.6% of a sample with fewer than 150,000 clones, about 88% of them seen once. The specimen sequenced was peripheral blood. The receptors were sampled from a human donor in a cohort sampled during active COVID-19. CDR3s include the opening cysteine and the closing phenylalanine or tryptophan. D genes are given only for firm matches. Clone sizes are given selectively: once, few, many, or a class where the clone is expanded.

J gene,V gene,clone size,D gene,CDR3 DNA,CDR3 protein
TRBJ2-5,TRBV9,-,-,TGTGCCAGCAGCGTGCGGACAGGGAGGGGAGAGACCCAGTACTTC,CASSVRTGRGETQYF
TRBJ2-3,TRBV6-6,-,TRBD2,TGTGCCAGCAGCCTACTAGCGGGAACAGATACGCAGTATTTT,CASSLLAGTDTQYF
TRBJ2-5,TRBV3-1/TRBV3-2,-,-,TGTGCCAGCAGCCTCGGAGAGACCCAGTACTTC,CASSLGETQYF
TRBJ2-7,TRBV19,-,-,TGTGCCAGAAGGGGACAAGTGATCCACGAGCAGTACTTC,CARRGQVIHEQYF
TRBJ2-3,TRBV6-4,medium-sized,TRBD2,TGTGCCAGCAGTGACGGGGGGGAAGCAGATACGCAGTATTTT,CASSDGGEADTQYF
TRBJ1-1,TRBV7-2,-,-,TGTGCCAGCAGCGATCCGGGGGGCTGGACTGAAGCTTTCTTT,CASSDPGGWTEAFF
TRBJ1-5,TRBV28,-,TRBD1,TGTGCCAGCAGCCTTACAGGGGACCCCAATCAGCCCCAGCATTTT,CASSLTGDPNQPQHF
TRBJ2-1,TRBV29-1,-,-,TGCAGCGTTGAAGTGCAGTCCGATGAGCAGTTCTTC,CSVEVQSDEQFF
TRBJ2-7,TRBV5-6,-,-,TGTGCCAGCAGCTCCCAGGCTTCCTCCTACGAGCAGTACTTC,CASSSQASSYEQYF
TRBJ2-1,TRBV2,-,-,TGTGCCAGCAGGTGGGGCCTTCTGGGCCAATCCTACAATGAGCAGTTCTTC,CASRWGLLGQSYNEQFF
TRBJ2-1,TRBV28,once,TRBD2,TGTGCCAGCAGTCCCCCGGGACTAATGATTAACAATGAGCAGTTCTTC,CASSPPGLMINNEQFF
TRBJ1-6,TRBV10-3,-,-,TGTGCCACCAAGGGAGATTCACCCCTCCACTTT,CATKGDSPLHF
TRBJ2-7,TRBV7-8,-,TRBD2,TGTGCCAGCAGCCCGGGGACTAGCTACGGTTACGAGCAGTACTTC,CASSPGTSYGYEQYF
TRBJ2-7,TRBV5-6,-,-,TGTGCCAGCAGCTTCAATAGCCTGGAGCAGTACTTC,CASSFNSLEQYF
TRBJ2-2,TRBV27,few,-,TGTGCCAGCAGTTCGTCTAACACCGGGGAGCTGTTTTTT,CASSSSNTGELFF
TRBJ1-2,TRBV27,-,TRBD1,TGTGCCAGCAGTGCAGACCGGGACAGGGCCTATGGCTACACCTTC,CASSADRDRAYGYTF
TRBJ1-2,TRBV5-4,-,-,TGTGCCAGCAGGTGGGGGCAGGAGGGCTACACCTTC,CASRWGQEGYTF
TRBJ2-1,TRBV3-1/TRBV3-2,-,-,TGTGCCAGCAGCCAAGGGGGAGAGAATGAGCAGTTCTTC,CASSQGGENEQFF
TRBJ2-5,TRBV25-1,-,-,TGTGCCAGCAGTGAATTTAGGACAGACCTCCAAGAGACCCAGTACTTC,CASSEFRTDLQETQYF
TRBJ2-7,TRBV3-1/TRBV3-2,-,-,TGTGCCAGCAGCCAAGGGACTACCGTTAAGAAGCAGTACTTC,CASSQGTTVKKQYF
TRBJ2-6,TRBV5-1,-,-,TGCGCCAGCAGCTTCGGCGGGGGGGCCAACGTCCTGACTTTC,CASSFGGGANVLTF
TRBJ1-2,TRBV28,-,-,TGTGCCAGCAGTTTCTCTCGGACATCAAACTATGGCTACACCTTC,CASSFSRTSNYGYTF
TRBJ1-1,TRBV10-3,-,-,TGTGCCATCCGGGAGAACACTGAAGCTTTCTTT,CAIRENTEAFF
TRBJ2-5,TRBV7-9,-,-,TGTGCCAGCAGCTTACACAGGCTTTTAGAGACCCAGTACTTC,CASSLHRLLETQYF
TRBJ2-2,TRBV2,-,-,TGTGCCAGCAGGAAGACAGACACCGCGAACACCGGGGAGCTGTTTTTT,CASRKTDTANTGELFF
TRBJ1-4,TRBV29-1,-,TRBD1,TGCAGCGTTGCGAACAGGGGGCGCGGTGAAAAACTGTTTTTT,CSVANRGRGEKLFF
TRBJ2-2,TRBV3-1/TRBV3-2,-,-,TGTGCCAGCAGCCAAGATCGGGGGACCGGGGAGCTGTTTTTT,CASSQDRGTGELFF
TRBJ1-1,TRBV7-9,-,-,TGTGCCAGCAGCTTAGTGGTCGGGAACACTGAAGCTTTCTTT,CASSLVVGNTEAFF
TRBJ1-1,TRBV7-9,-,TRBD1,TGTGCCAGCAGCTCCTGGACAGGGGGCACTGAAGCTTTCTTT,CASSSWTGGTEAFF
TRBJ2-6,TRBV5-1,-,-,TGCGCCAGCGGCCTAGGCTCTGGGGCCAACGTCCTGACTTTC,CASGLGSGANVLTF
TRBJ2-5,TRBV7-9,-,-,TGTGCCAGCAGTTTTCTTGTAGGGGTTTTGGAGACCCAGTACTTC,CASSFLVGVLETQYF
TRBJ2-1,TRBV6-4,-,-,TGTGCCAGCAGTGACGTAGGGGCAGGCGATGAGCAGTTCTTC,CASSDVGAGDEQFF
TRBJ2-2,TRBV3-1/TRBV3-2,-,TRBD2,TGTGCCACCAAGCGGGGGGTCAGCGGGGAGCTGTTTTTT,CATKRGVSGELFF
TRBJ2-7,TRBV25-1,-,-,TGTGCCAGCAGTTCCTCTGGGCACGAGCAGTACTTC,CASSSSGHEQYF
TRBJ2-3,TRBV28,once,TRBD1,TGTGCCAGCAGTTTAATGGACAGGGTTACAGATACGCAGTATTTT,CASSLMDRVTDTQYF
TRBJ2-1,TRBV7-8,-,TRBD2,TGTGCCAGCAGCTCCCGCCCGGCAGGGGATGGCGGGGGGGGTTTTGGCAATGAGCAGTTCTTC,CASSSRPAGDGGGGFGNEQFF
TRBJ1-2,TRBV9,-,-,TGTGCCAGCAGCGCAGGGACTTCCCTAGCTAACTATGGCTACACCTTC,CASSAGTSLANYGYTF
TRBJ1-6,TRBV5-1,-,-,TGCGCCAGCAGCTTGGGGACGGGGAAGGGAGGGCCGAATTCACCCCTCCACTTT,CASSLGTGKGGPNSPLHF
TRBJ2-5,TRBV24-1,-,TRBD2,TGTGCCACCAGTGATCCGGGGGATAGCGGGAGGTGGCAGACCCAGTACTTC,CATSDPGDSGRWQTQYF
TRBJ2-1,TRBV3-1/TRBV3-2,-,-,TGTGCCAGCAGCCTCCGGGACTCATACAATGAGCAGTTCTTC,CASSLRDSYNEQFF
TRBJ2-1,TRBV11-2,-,TRBD2,TGTGCCAGCGCTGGACTAGCGGGAGGGTACAATGAGCAGTTCTTC,CASAGLAGGYNEQFF
TRBJ2-1,TRBV19,-,-,TGTGCCAGTAGCCTTACTAGTCCACGCCCCAATGAGCAGTTCTTC,CASSLTSPRPNEQFF
TRBJ1-2,TRBV7-2,-,-,TGTGCCAGCAGCTTACGCGGGCCCCTAACCTGGGCTGGCTACACCTTC,CASSLRGPLTWAGYTF
TRBJ2-1,TRBV28,-,TRBD2,TGTGCCAGCAGTCGGGCCAGCGGGAGCGATGAGCAGTTCTTC,CASSRASGSDEQFF
TRBJ2-1,TRBV9,few,TRBD2,TGTGCCAGCAGCCCTTGGGGTAGCGGGGCCCCGGGGGAGCAGTTCTTC,CASSPWGSGAPGEQFF
TRBJ1-1,TRBV19,-,TRBD1,TGTGCCAGTAGTCCGAGGACAGGGGTGAACACTGAAGCTTTCTTT,CASSPRTGVNTEAFF
TRBJ2-1,TRBV2,-,-,TGTGCCAGCAGTGTAAGGAGAGAAGATGAGCAGTTCTTC,CASSVRREDEQFF
TRBJ2-3,TRBV4-2,once,-,TGTGCCAGCAGCAGTCTAGCAAATACGCAGTATTTT,CASSSLANTQYF
TRBJ2-4,TRBV9,-,TRBD2,TGTGCCAGCAGCGCCGCGGGGGGGCCCTCCGCCAAAAACATTCAGTACTTC,CASSAAGGPSAKNIQYF
TRBJ2-1,TRBV6-5,-,-,TGTGCCAGCAGTCTTGGACAGAGGGAGCAGTTCTTC,CASSLGQREQFF
TRBJ2-1,TRBV5-6,-,TRBD2,TGTGCCAGCCTCCTAGCGGGGGATCCCTACAATGAGCAGTTCTTC,CASLLAGDPYNEQFF
TRBJ2-7,TRBV21-1,-,-,TGTGCCAGCAGCGCCGGGACAGGGGGCGACGAGCAGTACTTC,CASSAGTGGDEQYF
TRBJ2-3,TRBV5-8,-,TRBD2,TGTGCCAGCAGCTTGGACTCACTAGCGGAACGCCCGAATACGCAGTATTTT,CASSLDSLAERPNTQYF
TRBJ1-1,TRBV4-1,-,-,TGCGCCAGCAGCCAAGATCCGAGCAACACTGAAGCTTTCTTT,CASSQDPSNTEAFF
TRBJ1-5,TRBV7-9,-,-,TGTGCCAGCAGCTTATCTGGTAGGGAGGATCACTATCAGCCCCAGCATTTT,CASSLSGREDHYQPQHF
TRBJ1-2,TRBV30,-,-,TGTGCCTTCAGAGGGCAGGCTAACTATGGCTACACCTTC,CAFRGQANYGYTF
TRBJ2-7,TRBV7-9,-,TRBD2,TGTGCCAGCAGCCCCAACCCAGGACTAGCGGGAGATTTAGCCCACGAGCAGTACTTC,CASSPNPGLAGDLAHEQYF
TRBJ2-1,TRBV7-9,-,-,TGTGCCAGCAGCTTCACCAGCGGGTACAATGAGCAGTTCTTC,CASSFTSGYNEQFF